The source of this TCR beta chain is a study of control samples from healthy donors and cancer patients. Assay: immunoSEQ multiplex PCR; the TCRdb copy retains only in-frame clones and omits some. The sample yields around 110,000 clones, 80% to 90% seen once. This sequence was found in a woman in her fifties or sixties with colorectal cancer. Sequencing used PBMCs.

The CDR3 coding sequence is TGTGCCATCAGAGCGGGAGGTTTGCAAGAGACCCAGTACTTC. As protein: CAIRAGGLQETQYF. The rearrangement uses TRBV10-3 and TRBJ2-5; TRBD2 aligns across 9 bases. This CDR3 region has 14 residues. The germline V gene encodes CDR1 ENHRY and CDR2 SYGVKD. After removal of 6 bases from V and 2 bases from J, the junction contained 4 bases not matched to a gene.